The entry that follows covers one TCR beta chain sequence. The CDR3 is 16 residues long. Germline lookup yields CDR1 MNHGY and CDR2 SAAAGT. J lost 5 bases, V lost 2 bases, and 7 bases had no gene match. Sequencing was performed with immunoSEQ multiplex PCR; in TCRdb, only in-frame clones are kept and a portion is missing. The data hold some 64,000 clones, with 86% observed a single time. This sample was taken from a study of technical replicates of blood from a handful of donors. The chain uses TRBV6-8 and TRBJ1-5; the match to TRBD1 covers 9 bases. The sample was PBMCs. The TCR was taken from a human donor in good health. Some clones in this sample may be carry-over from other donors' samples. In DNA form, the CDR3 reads TGTGCCAGCAGTTACGCCAGGGACAGGGCGCATCAGCCCCAGCATTTT. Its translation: CASSYARDRAHQPQHF.